This TCR beta chain came from a study of T cell repertoires in ileal Crohn's disease. The data were produced by immunoSEQ multiplex PCR, yet TCRdb's version contains in-frame clones alone and is incomplete. The repertoire has approximately 5,400 clones, around 80% of them found once; the top ten carry around 14%. Turning to this clone: Antigen: not known.

Trimming removed 0 bases from V and 1 base from J, with 10 bases in between. The CDR3 extends over 15 amino acids. In germline, CDR1 is SGHRS, CDR2 YFSETQ. Adults with ileal or ileocolonic Crohn's disease and an indication for resection were eligible. Overall study results and limits: Mucosal expansions were suggested to be mainly CD8 T cells. Active smokers at surgery had more clonal expansions than non-smokers.

Material for sequencing was ileal tissue. The sequence was obtained from an adult with Crohn's disease. V is TRBV5-1 and J is TRBJ2-5, with D tentatively TRBD1 (5 bases). The CDR3 reads CASSLAVGPQETQYF. CDR3 nucleotide sequence: TGCGCCAGCAGCTTGGCCGTGGGGCCCCAAGAGACCCAGTACTTC.